Sequencing of this TCR beta chain was carried out in a study of CD8+ T cells in alopecia areata (dated by TCRdb to between 2017 and 2018). Concerning the study at large: The treated patients took part in an open-label pilot trial in which moderate-to-severe alopecia areata was treated with oral tofacitinib at 5 to 10 mg twice daily. Patients stayed on tofacitinib for 6 to 18 months and then had 6 months of follow-up off drug so that delayed response and recurrence could be assessed. The SALT score, which quantifies the percentage of affected scalp surface area, was used to measure disease severity in treated patients. High-throughput TCRbeta sequencing was used to examine T cell clonal expansion in alopecia areata in both the C3H/HeJ mouse model and human patients. Scalp tissue and sorted CD4+ and CD8+ peripheral blood T cells from patchy and totalis/universalis alopecia areata patients and from healthy controls were covered by human TCRbeta sequencing. Patients on tofacitinib were biopsied at baseline and after 4 and 24 weeks of treatment, and several of the patients also had a later scalp biopsy. Scalp clonality was compared among normal scalp (n=4), patchy alopecia areata scalp (n=8), and alopecia totalis/universalis scalp (n=8). RNA came from the PAXgene miRNA kit for fixed scalp, the miRNeasy kit for PBMCs, and the RNeasy kit for mouse skin. immunoSEQ multiplex PCR using 35 Vbeta forward primers and 13 Jbeta reverse primers was used to amplify TCRbeta CDR3 regions.

What the research found in general, with its limitations: Shared TCR sequences between patients were less evident than in mice, which may be partly attributable to HLA diversity in the patient population. Compared with normal scalp, lesional scalp had higher clonality and more expanded CD8+ clones, particularly in alopecia totalis/universalis, a pattern that suggests antigenic drive. Scalp TCR repertoire analysis is complicated because resident alphabeta T cells in normal human skin are also sequenced, whereas mouse skin is dominated by gammadelta T cells. During tofacitinib treatment, many expanded lesional clones remained in scalp and blood, and this persistence may partly explain relapse after treatment is stopped. Because the treated cohort was small and had only one nonresponder, larger studies are needed to examine links between baseline CD8+ expansion and response. Tofacitinib significantly decreased scalp clonality and the number of expanded CD8+ clones among the top 100 scalp clones.

CDR1 and CDR2 (SGDLS, YYNGEE) derive from the germline V gene. V is shortened by 10 bases, J by 8 bases, and the region joining them spans 9 bases. Inclusive of the bounding cysteine and phenylalanine, the CDR3 is 10 residues long. Only the CDR3 DNA is retained, 30 bases long and in frame from the first base. Read against the paper, the sample's treatment or condition label means: oral pan-JAK inhibitor, 5-10 mg twice daily. Peripheral blood and lesional scalp punch biopsies were obtained from patients with alopecia areata. PBMCs were separated by density centrifugation and stained for CD3, CD4 and CD8, after which CD4+ and CD8+ T cells were sorted on a FACSAria. Comment on this clone: The antigen this receptor binds is unknown. Base qualities are missing; no much larger clone stands one base away.

Receptor libraries were prepared by the immunoSEQ multiplex PCR assay. For TCR sequencing, RNA was extracted from every sample and reverse transcribed into cDNA to serve as template. First-strand cDNA was synthesized with SuperScript III using a 2:1 mix of oligo-dT and random hexamers. A synthetic immune receptor repertoire was used to measure amplification bias, and any remaining bias was corrected computationally. Processing in the source paper ran as follows. Raw reads were preprocessed to remove errors, and CDR3 was defined according to IMGT conventions as the region from the conserved cysteine to phenylalanine. To get clonality, Shannon entropy was normalized by log2 of the number of productive unique TCRs and the result was subtracted from 1. CD4 or CD8 identity of scalp clones was inferred by cross-referencing scalp TCRbeta sequences with sorted blood CD4 and CD8 repertoires. Drawn from immuneACCESS, this table holds only the in-frame rearrangements with V and J called that TCRdb kept. Clones are partly lost; checked studies trace under half to an unresolved V gene and leave the rest unexplained. V and J calls and clone size follow that table, whereas D and trimming were derived from the DNA. This sample comprises roughly 60,000 clones, around 45% of them detected only once. Over 20% of the sample belongs to the ten largest clones.

This specimen consisted of CD8+ T cells sorted from blood, obtained at approximately week 36, from a patient treated with tofacitinib. The chain is made from TRBV9 and TRBJ2-2; tentative D gene TRBD2, with 5 bases matching. This clonotype was sampled from a human donor with alopecia areata. The CDR3 here reads CARGGGELFF. The nucleotide sequence reads as follows: TGTGCCCGCGGCGGGGGGGAGCTGTTTTTT.